This T cell receptor beta chain was identified during a study of quantifying T cell responses using KT2 cells. Across the whole study: Reverse transcription used primers in the TCR alpha and beta constant regions.

This clonotype was observed many times. The junction and the germline gene differ at one end; a read error may be behind it. The CDR3 totals 13 residues. Germline V lookup: CDR1 SSHAT, CDR2 FNYEAQ (reference sequence). An oligo carrying a UMI was ligated to the cDNA 3' end. An equimolar mix of RC1.1 and RC1.2 primed the beta chain across TRBC1 and TRBC2. TCRdb re-analysed the UMI-ligation and nested PCR reads in MiXCR, keeping a single row per CDR3 protein. The sample lists fewer than 45,000 distinct CDR3 sequences; 15% to 20% were seen once. The source is a human donor. The chain links TRBV7-7 to TRBJ2-3; D gene unclear. The material sequenced was PBMCs spiked with cells of the T cell clone KT2. The CDR3 DNA reads TGTGCTAGCAGCTTTTCCCTCACAGATACGCAGTATTTT. It is translated as CASSFSLTDTQYF.